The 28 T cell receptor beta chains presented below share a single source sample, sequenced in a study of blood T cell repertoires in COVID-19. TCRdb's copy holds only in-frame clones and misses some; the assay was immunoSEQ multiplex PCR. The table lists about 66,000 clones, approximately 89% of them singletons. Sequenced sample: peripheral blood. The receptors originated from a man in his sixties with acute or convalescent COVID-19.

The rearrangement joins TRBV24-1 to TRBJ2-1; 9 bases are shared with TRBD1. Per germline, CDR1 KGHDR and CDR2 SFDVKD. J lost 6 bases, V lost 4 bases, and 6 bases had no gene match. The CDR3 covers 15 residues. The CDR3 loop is CATSDGTGRSNEQFF. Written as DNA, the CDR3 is TGTGCCACCAGTGACGGGACAGGGAGGAGCAATGAGCAGTTCTTC.

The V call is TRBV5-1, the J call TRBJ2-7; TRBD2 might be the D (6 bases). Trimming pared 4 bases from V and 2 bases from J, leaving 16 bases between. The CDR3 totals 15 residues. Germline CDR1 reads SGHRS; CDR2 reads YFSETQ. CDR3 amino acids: CASSRGEAGPYEQYF. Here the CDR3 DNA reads TGCGCCAGCAGCCGAGGGGAGGCAGGTCCCTACGAGCAGTACTTC.

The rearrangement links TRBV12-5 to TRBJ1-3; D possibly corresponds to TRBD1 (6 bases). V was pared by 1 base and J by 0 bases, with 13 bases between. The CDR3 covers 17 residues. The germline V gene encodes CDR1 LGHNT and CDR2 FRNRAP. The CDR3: CASGLGLTGLSGNTIYF. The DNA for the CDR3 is TGTGCTAGTGGTTTGGGTCTGACAGGTCTCTCTGGAAACACCATATATTTT. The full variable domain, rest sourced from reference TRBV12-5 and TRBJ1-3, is DARVTQTPRHKVTEMGQEVTMRCQPILGHNTVFWYRQTMMQGLELLAYFRNRAPLDDSGMPKDRFSAEMPDATLATLKIQPSEPRDSAVYFCASGLGLTGLSGNTIYFGEGSWLTVV.

This CDR3 is CASSIQVATNEKLFF. As DNA, the CDR3 is TGTGCCAGTAGTATTCAGGTTGCAACTAATGAAAAACTGTTTTTT. This chain joins TRBV19 and TRBJ1-4; D gene ambiguous. The CDR3 is made up of 15 amino acids. In germline, CDR1 is LNHDA, CDR2 SQIVND (reference sequence). V was clipped by 3 bases and J by 0 bases, with 8 bases between them.

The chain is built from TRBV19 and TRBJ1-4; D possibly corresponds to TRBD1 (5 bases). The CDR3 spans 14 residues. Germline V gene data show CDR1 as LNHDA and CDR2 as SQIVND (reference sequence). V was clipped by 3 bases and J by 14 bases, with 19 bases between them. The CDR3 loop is CASSIGYSGKRLFF. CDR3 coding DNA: TGTGCCAGTAGTATCGGGTATTCAGGGAAACGGCTGTTTTTT.

CDR3 sequence reads: CASSLDPAGGLRDTQYF. CDR3 nucleotides: TGTGCCAGCAGCTTAGATCCAGCGGGGGGCCTTAGGGATACGCAGTATTTT. The chain is built from TRBV7-2 and TRBJ2-3; 9 bases line up with TRBD2. Germline CDR1 and CDR2: SGHTA and FQGNSA. The CDR3 contains 17 residues. The V gene end was trimmed by 1 base and the J gene end by 6 bases; junction bases not matched to a gene: 11.

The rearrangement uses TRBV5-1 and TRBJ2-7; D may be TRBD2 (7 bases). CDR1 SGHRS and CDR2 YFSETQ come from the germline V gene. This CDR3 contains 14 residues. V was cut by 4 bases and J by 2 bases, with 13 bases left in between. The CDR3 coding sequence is TGCGCCAGCAGCGGAGGGGGGGTCGCCTACGAGCAGTACTTC. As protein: CASSGGGVAYEQYF.

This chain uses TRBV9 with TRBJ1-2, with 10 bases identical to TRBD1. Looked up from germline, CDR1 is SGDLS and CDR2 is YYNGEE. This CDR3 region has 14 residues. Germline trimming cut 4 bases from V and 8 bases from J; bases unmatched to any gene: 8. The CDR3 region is CASSMTGGAGGYTF. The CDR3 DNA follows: TGTGCCAGCAGCATGACAGGGGGCGCCGGAGGCTACACCTTC.

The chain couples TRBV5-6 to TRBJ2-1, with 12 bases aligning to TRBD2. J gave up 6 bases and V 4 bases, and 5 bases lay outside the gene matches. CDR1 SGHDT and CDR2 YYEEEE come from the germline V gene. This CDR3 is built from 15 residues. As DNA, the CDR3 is TGTGCCAGCAGCCCAGGACTAGCGGGGAGCAATGAGCAGTTCTTC. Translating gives CASSPGLAGSNEQFF.

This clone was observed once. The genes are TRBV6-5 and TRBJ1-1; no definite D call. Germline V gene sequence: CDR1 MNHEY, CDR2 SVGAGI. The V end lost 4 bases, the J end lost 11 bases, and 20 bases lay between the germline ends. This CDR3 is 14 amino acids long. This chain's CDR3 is CASSSAAERTVAFF. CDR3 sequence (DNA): TGTGCCAGCAGTTCAGCAGCCGAGCGGACGGTGGCTTTCTTT.

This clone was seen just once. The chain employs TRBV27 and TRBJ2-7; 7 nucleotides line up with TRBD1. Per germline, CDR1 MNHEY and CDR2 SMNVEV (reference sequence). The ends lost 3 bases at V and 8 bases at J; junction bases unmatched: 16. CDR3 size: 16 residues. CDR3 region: CASSFPTGPTSGKQYF. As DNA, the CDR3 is TGTGCCAGCAGTTTCCCGACAGGGCCAACATCTGGGAAGCAGTACTTC.

The CDR3 region has the DNA TGTGCCCACAGACAGTTAGCCTACCAAGAGACCCAGTACTTC. This translates into CAHRQLAYQETQYF. This chain connects TRBV21-1 to TRBJ2-5; TRBD1, the D gene given by the table, was not confirmed from the DNA. TRBV21-1 is listed as a pseudogene. This CDR3 contains 14 residues.

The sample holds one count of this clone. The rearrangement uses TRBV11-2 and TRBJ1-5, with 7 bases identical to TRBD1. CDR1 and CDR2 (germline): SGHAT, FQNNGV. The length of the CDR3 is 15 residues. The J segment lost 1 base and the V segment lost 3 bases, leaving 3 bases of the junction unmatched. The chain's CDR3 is CASSFRQGSNQPQHF. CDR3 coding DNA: TGTGCCAGCAGCTTTAGACAGGGAAGCAATCAGCCCCAGCATTTT.

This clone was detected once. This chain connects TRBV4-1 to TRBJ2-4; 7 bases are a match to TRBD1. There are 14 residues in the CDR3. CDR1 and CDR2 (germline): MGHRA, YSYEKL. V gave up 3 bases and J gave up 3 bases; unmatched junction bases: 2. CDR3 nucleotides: TGCGCCAGCAGCCAGGGACAGAACAAAAACATTCAGTACTTC. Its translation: CASSQGQNKNIQYF.

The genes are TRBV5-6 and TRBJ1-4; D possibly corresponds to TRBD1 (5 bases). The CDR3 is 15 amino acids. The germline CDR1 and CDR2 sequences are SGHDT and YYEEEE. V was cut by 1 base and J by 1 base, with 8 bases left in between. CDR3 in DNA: TGTGCCAGCAGCTTGCTGGGGCAAACTAATGAAAAACTGTTTTTT. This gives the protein CASSLLGQTNEKLFF.

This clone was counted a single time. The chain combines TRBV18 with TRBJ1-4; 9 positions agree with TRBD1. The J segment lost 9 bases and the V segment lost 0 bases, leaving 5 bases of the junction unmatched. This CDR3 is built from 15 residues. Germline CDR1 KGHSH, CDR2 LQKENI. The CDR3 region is CASSPPGTGSKKLFF. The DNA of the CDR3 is TGTGCCAGCTCACCACCCGGGACAGGGTCGAAAAAACTGTTTTTT.

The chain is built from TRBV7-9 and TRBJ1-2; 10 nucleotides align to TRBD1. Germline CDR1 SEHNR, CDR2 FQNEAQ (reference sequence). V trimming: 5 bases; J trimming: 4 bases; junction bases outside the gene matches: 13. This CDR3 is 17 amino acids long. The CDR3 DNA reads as TGTGCCAGCAGCCCCGGACAGGGGGAGGGCCGTAGCTATGGCTACACCTTC. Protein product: CASSPGQGEGRSYGYTF.

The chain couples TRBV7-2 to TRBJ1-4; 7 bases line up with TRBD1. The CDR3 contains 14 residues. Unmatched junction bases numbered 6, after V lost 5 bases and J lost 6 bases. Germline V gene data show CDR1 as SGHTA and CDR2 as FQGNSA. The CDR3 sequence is CASSPQGRDEKLFF. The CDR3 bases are TGTGCCAGCAGCCCACAGGGGCGCGATGAAAAACTGTTTTTT.

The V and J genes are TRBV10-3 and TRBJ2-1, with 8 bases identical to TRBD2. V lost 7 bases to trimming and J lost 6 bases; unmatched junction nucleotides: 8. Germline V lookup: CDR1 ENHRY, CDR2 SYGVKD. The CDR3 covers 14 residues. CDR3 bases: TGTGCCATCAAACGGGCGGGGGGAGTCAATGAGCAGTTCTTC. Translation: CAIKRAGGVNEQFF.

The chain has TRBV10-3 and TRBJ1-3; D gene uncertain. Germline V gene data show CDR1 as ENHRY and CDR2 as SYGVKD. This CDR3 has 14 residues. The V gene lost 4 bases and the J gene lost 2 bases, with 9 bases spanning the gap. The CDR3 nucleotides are TGTGCCATCAGTGGAACAGCTACTGGAAACACCATATATTTT. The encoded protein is CAISGTATGNTIYF.

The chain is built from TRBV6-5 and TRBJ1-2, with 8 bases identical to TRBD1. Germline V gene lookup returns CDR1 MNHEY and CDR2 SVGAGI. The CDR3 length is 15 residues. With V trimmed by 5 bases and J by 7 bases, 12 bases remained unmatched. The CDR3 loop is CASSPRTGSYGGYTF. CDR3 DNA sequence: TGTGCCAGCAGTCCCCGGACAGGGTCGTACGGTGGCTACACCTTC.

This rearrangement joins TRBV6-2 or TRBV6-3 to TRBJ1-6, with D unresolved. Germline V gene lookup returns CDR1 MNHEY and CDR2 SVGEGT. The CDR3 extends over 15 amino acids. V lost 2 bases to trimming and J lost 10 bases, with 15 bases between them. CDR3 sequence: CASSYPTGRGSPLHF. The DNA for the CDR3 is TGTGCCAGCAGTTACCCTACGGGCCGAGGGTCACCCCTCCACTTT.

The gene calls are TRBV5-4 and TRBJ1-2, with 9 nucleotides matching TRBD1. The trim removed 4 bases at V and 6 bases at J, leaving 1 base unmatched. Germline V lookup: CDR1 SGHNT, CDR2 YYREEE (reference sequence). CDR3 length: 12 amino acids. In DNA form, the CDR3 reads TGTGCCAGCAGCAGGACAGGGGATGGCTACACCTTC. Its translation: CASSRTGDGYTF.

The DNA for the CDR3 is TGTGCCAGCAGTGACTTCGGGACATCCGCTGAAGCTTTCTTT. Protein sequence: CASSDFGTSAEAFF. The chain is built from TRBV3-1 (or the pseudogene TRBV3-2) and TRBJ1-1; tentatively, D is TRBD1 (6 bases). CDR1 is LGHDT and CDR2 is YNNKEL in the germline V gene (reference sequence). The V end was cut by 6 bases, the J end by 6 bases, with 17 bases between. The CDR3 has 14 amino acids.

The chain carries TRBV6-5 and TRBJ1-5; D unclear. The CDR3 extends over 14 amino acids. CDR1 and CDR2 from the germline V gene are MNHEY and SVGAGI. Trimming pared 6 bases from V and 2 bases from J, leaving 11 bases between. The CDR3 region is CASSPEYGNQPQHF. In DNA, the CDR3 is TGTGCCAGCAGCCCCGAGTACGGCAATCAGCCCCAGCATTTT.

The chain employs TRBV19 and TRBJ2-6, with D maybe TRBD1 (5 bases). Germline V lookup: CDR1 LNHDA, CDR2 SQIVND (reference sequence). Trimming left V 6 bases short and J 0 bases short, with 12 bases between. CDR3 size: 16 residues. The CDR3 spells CASSPRDRSGANVLTF. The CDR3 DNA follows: TGTGCCAGTAGCCCCAGGGATCGCTCTGGGGCCAACGTCCTGACTTTC.

The CDR3 spells CASSPLADRDYEQYF. CDR3 bases: TGTGCCAGCAGCCCCCTAGCGGATAGAGACTACGAGCAGTACTTC. The chain uses TRBV5-4 and TRBJ2-7; the match to TRBD2 covers 7 bases. Germline assignment: CDR1 SGHNT and CDR2 YYREEE (reference sequence). With V trimmed by 4 bases and J by 3 bases, 10 bases remained unmatched. This CDR3 is built from 15 residues. The complete variable domain, with remaining parts taken from reference TRBV5-4 and TRBJ2-7, reads ETGVTQSPTHLIKTRGQQVTLRCSSQSGHNTVSWYQQALGQGPQFIFQYYREEENGRGNFPPRFSGLQFPNYSSELNVNALELDDSALYLCASSPLADRDYEQYFGPGTRLTVT.

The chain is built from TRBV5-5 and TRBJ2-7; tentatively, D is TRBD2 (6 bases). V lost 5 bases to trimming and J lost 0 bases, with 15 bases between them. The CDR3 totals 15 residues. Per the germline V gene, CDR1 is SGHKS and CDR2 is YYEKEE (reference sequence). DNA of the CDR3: TGTGCCAGCAGTCCACGAGAGGGACTCTCCTACGAGCAGTACTTC. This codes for CASSPREGLSYEQYF.